Following are 8 T cell receptor beta chains from one sample sequenced in a study of blood T cell repertoires in COVID-19. Sequencing was performed with immunoSEQ multiplex PCR; in TCRdb, only in-frame clones are kept and a portion is missing. The sample has fewer than 300,000 clones, 82% seen once. The specimen sequenced was peripheral blood. The receptor set was obtained from a young woman with acute or convalescent COVID-19.

The chain recombines TRBV29-1 with TRBJ2-5, with 8 bases identical to TRBD1. This CDR3 region has 13 residues. V shed 6 bases and J 5 bases; nucleotides not matched to a gene: 8. The germline gives CDR1 SQVTM, CDR2 ANQGSEA. The CDR3 loop reads CSVDQGAGETQYF. For the CDR3, the DNA is TGCAGCGTCGATCAGGGGGCCGGGGAGACCCAGTACTTC.

The rearrangement uses TRBV19 and TRBJ2-1, with 8 bases fitting TRBD2. The V segment lost 1 base and the J segment 3 bases; nucleotides outside the gene matches: 2. The CDR3 covers 15 residues. The V gene's germline CDR1 is LNHDA and CDR2 SQIVND (reference sequence). CDR3 loop: CASSIVAGFYNEQFF. CDR3 coding DNA: TGTGCCAGTAGTATAGTAGCGGGGTTCTACAATGAGCAGTTCTTC.

The chain uses TRBV19 and TRBJ2-1, with 12 bases fitting TRBD2. The CDR3 is 16 amino acids. From germline, CDR1 is LNHDA and CDR2 SQIVND (reference sequence). After removal of 5 bases from V and 2 bases from J, the junction contained 4 bases not matched to a gene. This chain's CDR3 is CASSPRTSGAYNEQFF. CDR3 DNA: TGTGCCAGTAGTCCGCGGACTAGCGGGGCCTACAATGAGCAGTTCTTC. Full variable domain (remainder filled in from reference TRBV19 and TRBJ2-1): DGGITQSPKYLFRKEGQNVTLSCEQNLNHDAMYWYRQDPGQGLRLIYYSQIVNDFQKGDIAEGYSVSREKKESFPLTVTSAQKNPTAFYLCASSPRTSGAYNEQFFGPGTRLTVL.

For this clone: The same CDR3 is also encoded by other DNA sequences in this sample. V gene TRBV12-3 or TRBV12-4 combines with J gene TRBJ2-2; 7 nucleotides agree with TRBD2. V was pared by 3 bases and J by 5 bases, with 0 bases of the junction left unmatched. This CDR3 comprises 13 residues. CDR3 protein: CASSFGGTGELFF. The CDR3, as DNA: TGTGCCAGCAGTTTCGGGGGGACCGGGGAGCTGTTTTTT.

The chain has TRBV5-1 and TRBJ2-1, with TRBD2 matching 10 bases. After removal of 1 base from V and 7 bases from J, the junction contained 5 bases not matched to a gene. The germline V gene encodes CDR1 SGHRS and CDR2 YFSETQ. The CDR3 extends over 15 amino acids. CDR3 amino acids: CASSLRKREGNEQFF. In nucleotides, the CDR3 is TGCGCCAGCAGCTTGAGGAAGCGGGAGGGAAATGAGCAGTTCTTC.

The rearrangement uses TRBV19 and TRBJ2-3; 8 nucleotides line up with TRBD1. Losses at the gene ends were 3 bases for V and 1 base for J; bases not matched to a gene: 0. The CDR3 sequence is 14 residues long. CDR1 LNHDA and CDR2 SQIVND come from the germline V gene (reference sequence). The CDR3 nucleotides read TGTGCCAGTAGTATGGACAGGGGCACAGATACGCAGTATTTT. Its protein is CASSMDRGTDTQYF.

The V call is TRBV19, the J call TRBJ2-2, with a weak D call TRBD1 (6 bases). The CDR3 contains 16 residues. Germline lookup yields CDR1 LNHDA and CDR2 SQIVND (reference sequence). Trimming shortened V by 3 bases and J by 2 bases, and 13 bases separated the two germline ends. The CDR3, as DNA: TGTGCCAGTAGTATCGGCCCCAGGGGTAACACCGGGGAGCTGTTTTTT. Protein product: CASSIGPRGNTGELFF.

The chain links TRBV4-3 to TRBJ2-7, with D perhaps matching TRBD2 (6 bases). The CDR3 totals 16 residues. Germline V gene sequence: CDR1 LGHNA, CDR2 YSLEER. V was clipped by 2 bases and J by 7 bases, with 21 bases between them. This CDR3 is CASSQISGLPLGEQYF. The CDR3 nucleotides read TGCGCCAGCAGCCAAATTTCGGGACTTCCCCTCGGGGAGCAGTACTTC.